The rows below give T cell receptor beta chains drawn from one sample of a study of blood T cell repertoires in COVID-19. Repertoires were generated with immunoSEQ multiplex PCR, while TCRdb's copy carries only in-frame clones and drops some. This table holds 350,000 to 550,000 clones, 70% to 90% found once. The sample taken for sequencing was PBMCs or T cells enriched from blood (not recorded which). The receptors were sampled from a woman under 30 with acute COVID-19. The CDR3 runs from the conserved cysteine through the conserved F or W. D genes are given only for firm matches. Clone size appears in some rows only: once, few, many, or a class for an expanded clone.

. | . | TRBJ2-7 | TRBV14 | CASSQEGQGFYEQYF | TGTGCCAGCAGCCAAGAGGGGCAGGGGTTCTACGAGCAGTACTTC
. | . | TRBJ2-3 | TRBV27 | CASSLRDTHTDTQYF | TGTGCCAGCAGTCTCCGGGACACACACACAGATACGCAGTATTTT
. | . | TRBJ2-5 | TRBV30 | CAWSSSGETQYF | TGTGCCTGGAGTTCTTCGGGAGAGACCCAGTACTTC
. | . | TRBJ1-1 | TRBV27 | CASRRGGSAEAFF | TGTGCCAGCAGGCGGGGGGGAAGCGCTGAAGCTTTCTTT
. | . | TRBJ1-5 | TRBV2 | CASTQQGGKGQPQHF | TGTGCCAGCACTCAACAGGGAGGGAAAGGTCAGCCCCAGCATTTT
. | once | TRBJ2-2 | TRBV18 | CASSLQGVAGTGELFF | TGTGCCAGCTCACTCCAGGGCGTAGCCGGTACCGGGGAGCTGTTTTTT
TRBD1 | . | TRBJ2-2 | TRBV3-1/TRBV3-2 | CASSHRGIGELFF | TGTGCCAGCAGTCACAGGGGAATCGGGGAGCTGTTTTTT
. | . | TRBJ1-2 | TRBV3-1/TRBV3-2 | CASSQDLSVFYGYTF | TGTGCCAGCAGCCAAGATCTATCTGTGTTCTATGGCTACACCTTC
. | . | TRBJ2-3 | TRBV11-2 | CASSPRYLATDTQYF | TGTGCCAGCAGCCCTAGGTACCTTGCCACAGATACGCAGTATTTT
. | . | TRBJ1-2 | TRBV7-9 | CASSFLAYGYTF | TGTGCCAGCAGCTTTCTGGCCTATGGCTACACCTTC
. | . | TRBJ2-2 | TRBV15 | CATSSPREFRNTGELFF | TGTGCCACCAGCAGTCCCAGGGAATTTCGGAACACCGGGGAGCTGTTTTTT
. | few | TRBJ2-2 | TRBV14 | CASSQGRPGELFF | TGTGCCAGCAGCCAAGGCAGGCCCGGGGAGCTGTTTTTT
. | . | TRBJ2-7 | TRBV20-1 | CSARFGAEQYF | TGCAGTGCTAGATTTGGGGCCGAGCAGTACTTC
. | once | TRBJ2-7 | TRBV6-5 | CASSTGQTTYEQYF | TGTGCCAGCAGTACTGGACAAACCACCTACGAGCAGTACTTC
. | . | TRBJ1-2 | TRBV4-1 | CASSQEVRPGYGYTF | TGCGCCAGCAGCCAAGAGGTTCGGCCGGGGTATGGCTACACCTTC
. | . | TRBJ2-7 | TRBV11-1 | CASSLGQGWTYEQYF | TGTGCCAGCAGCTTAGGGCAGGGGTGGACCTACGAGCAGTACTTC
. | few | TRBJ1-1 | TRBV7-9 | CASSLSGVNTEAFF | TGTGCCAGCAGCTTATCCGGGGTAAACACTGAAGCTTTCTTT
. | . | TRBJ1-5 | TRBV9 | CASSVGSQANQPQHF | TGTGCCAGCAGCGTAGGGTCGCAGGCCAATCAGCCCCAGCATTTT
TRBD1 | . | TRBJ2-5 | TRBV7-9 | CASSRTGKETQYF | TGTGCCAGCAGCCGGACAGGAAAAGAGACCCAGTACTTC